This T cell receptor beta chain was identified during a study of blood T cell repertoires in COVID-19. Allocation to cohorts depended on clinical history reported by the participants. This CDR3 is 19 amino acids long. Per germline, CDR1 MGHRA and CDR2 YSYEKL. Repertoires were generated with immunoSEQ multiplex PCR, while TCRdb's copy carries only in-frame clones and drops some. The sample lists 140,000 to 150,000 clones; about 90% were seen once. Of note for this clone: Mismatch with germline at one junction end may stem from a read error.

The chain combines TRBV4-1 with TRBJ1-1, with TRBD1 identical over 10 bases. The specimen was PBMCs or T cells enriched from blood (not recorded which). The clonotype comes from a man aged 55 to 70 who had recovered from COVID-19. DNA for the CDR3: TGCGCCAGCAGCCAAGAGCTATCAGGGACAGGGGCTCGGAACACTGAACCGAATTTT. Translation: CASSQELSGTGARNTEPNF.